The T cell receptor (beta chain) under discussion was sequenced for a study of blood T cells in healthy people across ages (dated by TCRdb to between 2014 and 2017). As for the study more broadly: In model experiments, template switching captured about one uniquely barcoded TCR beta cDNA molecule for every two T cells. The donors were split into four age groups: young (average about 15 years), middle-aged (roughly 40), aged (more than 55) and long-lived (under 85). For two donors (one aged 18 to 29 and one aged 80 or older), the study analyzed two additional independent replicas of 1 million unique cDNA reads from the same blood draw. Age-related changes in TCR beta repertoire diversity were measured in the study by deep sequencing normalized with unique cDNA molecular identifiers.

Systemically healthy Caucasian individuals from Russia, some 40 in total and aged about 6 to 100 years, were included as donors. Around 9.8 milliliters of peripheral blood were collected from each donor into EDTA-treated Vacutainer tubes. Ficoll-Paque density-gradient centrifugation was used to isolate PBMCs, with at least 6 million per sample. Total RNA, at least 6 micrograms per sample, was extracted from PBMCs with Trizol reagent. The percentages of naive CD45RAhigh/CD27high T cells were determined by flow cytometry on a PBMC aliquot from every donor. The full study reports these points: Estimates of total diversity from one million sequenced T cells were regarded as lower bounds and underestimates. Because donor CMV infection status was unknown, age-related changes in expanded clonotypes were potentially confounded. The percentage of naive T cells measured by flow cytometry correlated strongly with observed TCR beta diversity. Compared with the aged group, more naive CD4+ T cells, fewer expanded clones and increased TCR diversity were shown by the long-lived group, suggesting age selection. Since profiling was done on bulk unsorted PBMCs, naive and antigen-experienced compartments could not be conclusively compared. As age increased, observed TCR beta diversity per million T cells dropped in a roughly linear way, and a significant reduction was already evident by age 40.

Trimming removed 4 bases from V and 5 bases from J, leaving 14 bases between the germline ends. From the cysteine through the phenylalanine, the CDR3 covers 14 amino acids. The DNA shown is the 42-base CDR3, in frame from base 1. The germline V gene encodes CDR1 MNHEY and CDR2 SMNVEV (reference sequence). With respect to this clonotype: The antigen it binds to is not known. Per-base quality was not reported, and no clone a single base away is much larger than it.

The library was prepared using 5' RACE. The listed sequencing device is Illumina HiSeq 2500. A second PCR of about 7 to 12 cycles was performed with a sample-barcoded 5' primer and a J-beta primer mix. Each TCR beta cDNA molecule received a unique molecular identifier from a template-switch 5' adaptor carrying 12 random nucleotides. Each sample yielded at least 2.5 million CDR3-containing paired-end reads. The Mint cDNA synthesis kit, primed by a TRBC-specific oligonucleotide, was used to synthesize first-strand cDNA from all RNA. All cDNA was treated with uracil-DNA glycosylase and then went through a first 18-cycle PCR with the universal primers M1SS and BC2_uni_R. On the authors' methods: For normalization, 1 million high-quality reads were randomly selected from each sample, with every read carrying a distinct molecular identifier. Instead of being binned into consensus sequences, reads with shared molecular identifiers were discarded. MiTCR, set to a Q25 quality threshold and the strictest error-elimination algorithm, was used for CDR3 identification, clonotype clustering and error correction. Lower-bound total TCR beta diversity was estimated with a nonparametric unseen species model using Euler transformation. TCRdb cleaned the public reads at Q25 with fastp, built clones with MiXCR and kept in-frame beta chains. Under each unique CDR3 protein, matching rows form one entry showing the most common genes and DNA. The V and J calls shown here were made by TCRdb, not taken from the authors' results. The table for this sample lists more than 900,000 distinct CDR3 sequences; almost 30% of them were counted only once. The ten biggest clones cover around 9.6% of the sample.

In addition, the sample was reused for a study of T cells of mothers and their children. Per that second paper: The donors were nine systemically healthy Caucasian individuals, made up of three mothers and their six children. cDNA synthesis used all of the extracted RNA, with roughly 1.5 ug of RNA in each 15 ul reaction. In the second PCR, the M1S primer introduced both the sample barcodes and 2-4 random nucleotides. Over 9.5 million TCR beta CDR3 reads were obtained for each mother, and approximately 3 million reads were obtained for each child. In both related and unrelated pairs, thymic selection shapes the output of TCR recombination in a similar way, with inherited differences having only a minor effect. Normalized repertoire overlap was always slightly but never significantly higher in related than unrelated mother-child pairs. Persistent microchimeric T cell clones were not detected, at a sensitivity of around 99 clones per million clonotypes. To look for features that set related mother-child pairs apart from unrelated individuals, the researchers ran deep NGS to compare the TCR beta repertoires of mothers and children. The mean age was 40 +/- 4 years for the mothers and about 10 +/- 4 years for the children. After adapter ligation with NEBNext reagents, the libraries were sequenced on Illumina HiSeq 2000 with 100+100 nt paired-end reads. To avoid cross-contamination, the mother libraries and the child libraries were prepared a month apart and sequenced in separate runs. For each donor, somewhere between about 500,000 and 2,000,000 distinct TCR beta clonotypes were identified. Naive TCR beta clonotypes were estimated from low-frequency clonotypes matched to each donor's FACS-determined naive share, without sorting.

Sequencing was done on a sample of blood. The rearranged chain carries TRBV27 and TRBJ2-5; a tentative D call is TRBD1 (6 bases match). The sequence came from a woman between 40 and 55 years old in good health. The DNA sequence is TGTGCCAGCAGTTCAAGGGGGTCCGGGGAGACCCAGTACTTC. Its protein is CASSSRGSGETQYF.